This T cell receptor (beta chain) was found in a study of breast tumors, draining lymph nodes, adjacent tissues. TCRdb reprocessed the multiplex PCR reads via MiXCR and lists one record per CDR3 protein. The table records about 270,000 distinct CDR3 sequences, about 33% of them present only once. About this clonotype itself: Its antigen is as yet unknown.

The CDR3 consists of 14 residues. Between the trimmed V and J ends, which lost 3 bases and 1 base, there was a span of 9 bases. Per the germline V gene, CDR1 is KGHSH and CDR2 is LQKENI. Study findings and constraints: Tumor and nontumor repertoires were significantly more similar in luminal-like than in basal-like breast cancer. Compared with lymph nodes, tumors were less diverse; compared with nontumor tissue, more. The lymph node origin of tumor T cells was framed as consistent with a hypothesis, not demonstrated. Data fit most tumor T cells coming from lymph node, expanding in tumor.

Samples came from axillary lymph nodes draining the breast cancer. The chain recombines TRBV18 with TRBJ1-1; D uncertain. Sequenced input: axillary lymph node tissue. This TCR came from a female donor with breast cancer. Some clones in this sample may be carry-over from other donors' samples. CDR3 nucleotides: TGTGCCAGCTCACCCGTCGCAGCGAACACTGAAGCTTTCTTT. Protein: CASSPVAANTEAFF. The full variable domain, with the rest looked up from reference TRBV18 and TRBJ1-1, is NAGVMQNPRHLVRRRGQEARLRCSPMKGHSHVYWYRQLPEEGLKFMVYLQKENIIDESGMPKERFSAEFPKEGPSILRIQQVVRGDSAAYFCASSPVAANTEAFFGQGTRLTVV.